This paragraph covers one TCR beta chain sequence. No antigen is known for it. Per-base qualities were not stored, and no clone one base away is much larger. Libraries were made using RT-PCR. TCRdb records Illumina HiSeq 2500 as the sequencer. Starting from the raw public reads, TCRdb applied fastp trimming at Q25, assembled clones with MiXCR and retained in-frame beta chains. Here each entry gathers all rows of one CDR3 protein and keeps the most common genes and DNA. For this sample the table gives about 190,000 distinct CDR3 sequences, of which over 13% were detected only once. The top ten clonotypes cover 26% of the sample. This specimen belongs to a study of response to subunit inactivated influenza vaccine (dated by TCRdb to between 2017 and 2018). General notes on the study: The study used deep quantitative T cell receptor repertoire profiling to track responses to a trivalent subunit inactivated influenza vaccine.

The paper as a whole reports these results and caveats: According to the authors, only a limited number of new T cells may be recruited by each seasonal influenza vaccination.

The cysteine opens and the phenylalanine closes a CDR3 of 15 amino acids. Left in the record is the CDR3 DNA by itself, 45 bases read in frame from the first base. The germline V gene (reference sequence) provides CDR1 DFQATT and CDR2 SNEGSKA. Germline trimming: 1 base from V, 3 bases from J; junction bases outside gene matches: 9. The receptor's source is a man between 45 and 60 years old who received an inactivated influenza vaccine. Donor details come from another sample of the same person, matched by shared clones. The specimen comprised CD8+ T cells sorted from PBMCs, sampled less than 6 days after vaccination. The rearranged segments are TRBV20-1 and TRBJ2-7, with 7 junctional bases fitting TRBD2. The CDR3 has the sequence CSARVWEGHRYEQYF. DNA sequence: TGCAGTGCTAGAGTCTGGGAGGGGCACCGCTACGAGCAGTACTTC.